The clone carrying this TCR beta chain has ten or more counts. Its antigen is undetermined. This specimen belongs to a study of T cells in Graves' hyperthyroidism and ophthalmopathy. CDR1 MDHEN and CDR2 SYDVKM come from the germline V gene. V lost 8 bases and J lost 5; bases outside the gene matches: 11. CDR3 length: 15 residues. Findings and caveats of the study: Blood also contained most expanded thyroid clonotypes above 0.001.

Patients were excluded because of uncontrolled infection, other autoimmune disease, pregnancy or lactation. The study based diagnoses on clinical symptoms, serum thyroxine and TRAb, thyroid ultrasound and orbital computed tomography. Using around 10 ml of fresh peripheral blood, PBMCs were prepared. Researchers amplified the TCR beta CDR3 regions from RNA transcripts. The HTBI primer set drove a first-round RT-PCR of the TCR CDR3. Via MiXCR, TCRdb re-called the multiplex PCR reads, giving one row per CDR3 protein. Altogether about 260,000 distinct CDR3 sequences are present, 16% being singletons, with the ten largest covering about 30%.

This clonotype was sampled from a young woman with Graves' ophthalmopathy. This sequence joins TRBV28 and TRBJ2-7; 11 bases align to TRBD1. Sequencing used blood. The DNA for the CDR3 is TGTGCCAGCCTTCCCTGGACAGGGGGCAGGGACGAGCAGTACTTC. This translates into CASLPWTGGRDEQYF.